The sequence of this T cell receptor (beta chain) was determined in a study of OX40 agonist ivuxolimab in advanced cancers. Across the whole study: Ivuxolimab, an agonistic anti-OX40 (CD134) antibody, was given to patients.

This clone has a single count. The length of the CDR3 is 15 residues. V trimming: 4 bases; J trimming: 4 bases; junction bases outside the gene matches: 9. Germline CDR1 reads WNHNN; CDR2 reads SYGVQD (reference sequence). Only in-frame clones appear in the TCRdb table, and some are missing; sequencing was by immunoSEQ multiplex PCR. The table shows 65,000 to 80,000 clones, with more than 75% occurring only once. The receptor was derived from an adult with an advanced solid tumor such as melanoma, head and neck, liver or kidney cancer. This specimen consisted of CD4+ or CD8+ T cells sorted from blood, obtained in a trial of the OX40 agonist ivuxolimab. The chain links TRBV10-1 to TRBJ1-1, with 7 bases fitting TRBD1. CDR3 coding DNA: TGCGCCAGCAGTGGACAGGGCTTTTGGAGCACTGAAGCTTTCTTT. It codes for CASSGQGFWSTEAFF.